This T cell receptor beta chain was documented in a study of post-analysis software for immune sequencing data. Study-wide findings and caveats: Among 5 or 6 TRBV segments more frequent in patients than controls were TRBV5-6, TRBV5-1 and TRBV20-1.

The germline gives CDR1 SEHNR, CDR2 FQNEAQ (reference sequence). The CDR3 is 15 amino acids. This clonotype was found a few times. Its antigen is unidentified. The authors incorporated unique molecular identifiers into the TCR beta cDNA libraries. Each CDR3 protein is one row after TCRdb ran MiXCR on the PCR reads. The sample consists of 740,000 or so distinct CDR3 sequences, 53% of them appearing once. The V and J genes are TRBV7-9 and TRBJ2-5, with TRBD1 as a possible D gene (6 bases). With the DNA end fitting TRBJ2-7 better, the J assignment may be wrong. The sequence derives from a girl between 5 and 17 years old with multiple sclerosis. Sequencing input: blood. CDR3: CASSYERGTHYEQYF. The CDR3 nucleotides read TGTGCCAGCAGCTACGAAAGGGGGACCCACTACGAGCAGTACTTC.